The next 30 T cell receptor beta chains were all read from a single sample in a study of T-cell reconstitution after alpha-beta-depleted transplantation in children. TCRbeta library preparation incorporated unique molecular identifiers. TCRdb itself ran the PCR reads through MiXCR, one entry per CDR3 protein. This sample has almost 500,000 distinct CDR3 sequences, with around 12% found just once. The input for sequencing was PBMCs from the stem cell graft donor, taken from the stem cell graft. The receptors come from a human donor who donated a stem cell graft to a child with combined immunodeficiency.

This rearrangement joins TRBV25-1 to TRBJ2-7; 8 bases are a match to TRBD1. This CDR3 region has 14 residues. Trimming at V came to 5 bases and at J to 4 bases, leaving 7 bases not matched to a gene. Germline values: CDR1 MGHDK, CDR2 SYGVNS. DNA of the CDR3: TGTGCCAGCAGTTCCCAGGGGGCGAATTACGAGCAGTACTTC. This encodes CASSSQGANYEQYF.

The chain employs TRBV19 and TRBJ2-5, with D maybe TRBD2 (5 bases). The CDR3 runs 15 residues. Germline V gives CDR1 LNHDA, CDR2 SQIVND (reference sequence). Trimming took off 3 bases at V and 5 bases at J, with 16 bases between the two ends. CDR3 nucleotides: TGTGCCAGTAGTATCGGGCCCACTAGACTGGAGACCCAGTACTTC. Protein sequence: CASSIGPTRLETQYF.

This clonotype showed up just a few times. The DNA for the CDR3 is TGCAGTGCTAGCGGGAGGACCGACACCGGGGAGCTGTTTTTT. This codes for CSASGRTDTGELFF. The V and J genes are TRBV20-1 and TRBJ2-2; 7 bases match TRBD2. V was clipped by 3 bases and J by 3 bases; unmatched bases: 4. Germline V gene lookup returns CDR1 DFQATT and CDR2 SNEGSKA (reference sequence). This CDR3 contains 14 residues.

This rearrangement joins TRBV20-1 to TRBJ2-1; D call uncertain. CDR1 and CDR2 (germline): DFQATT, SNEGSKA (reference sequence). Trimming took 5 bases from V and 5 from J, leaving 22 bases between them. The CDR3 consists of 16 residues. CDR3 region: CSASDIGAPTHNEQFF. CDR3 DNA sequence: TGCAGTGCTTCCGATATAGGAGCGCCTACTCACAATGAGCAGTTCTTC.

At least ten counts were recorded for this clonotype. This chain uses TRBV5-1 with TRBJ2-1; 8 nucleotides align to TRBD2. The CDR3 totals 16 residues. The trim removed 0 bases at V and 2 bases at J, leaving 4 bases unmatched. The germline V gene has CDR1 SGHRS and CDR2 YFSETQ. CDR3 residues: CASSLEPSGPYNEQFF. DNA of the CDR3: TGCGCCAGCAGCTTGGAACCTAGCGGGCCCTACAATGAGCAGTTCTTC.

The table lists this clonotype with many counts. This chain connects TRBV29-1 to TRBJ2-6; D unclear. Between the trimmed V and J ends, which lost 4 bases and 0 bases, there was a span of 4 bases. Germline CDR1 is SQVTM and CDR2 is ANQGSEA. CDR3 size: 13 residues. The CDR3 reads CSVVTSGANVLTF. The CDR3 nucleotides are TGCAGCGTTGTGACCTCTGGGGCCAACGTCCTGACTTTC.

The chain couples TRBV6-2 or TRBV6-3 to TRBJ1-5; 9 bases line up with TRBD1. The CDR3 totals 16 residues. V dropped 7 bases and J dropped 3; count of bases not matched to a gene: 10. Germline V CDR1 and CDR2: MNHEY, SVGEGT. The CDR3 DNA is TGTGCCAGCAACCCTACCGGGACAGGGACCAATCAGCCCCAGCATTTT. It specifies CASNPTGTGTNQPQHF.

The rearrangement links TRBV29-1 to TRBJ2-3; D unresolved. The germline CDR1 and CDR2 sequences are SQVTM and ANQGSEA. The CDR3 runs 13 residues. Trimming pared 5 bases from V and 1 base from J, leaving 10 bases between. The CDR3 DNA reads TGCAGCGTTAAATCGGACGGCACAGATACGCAGTATTTT. Its translation is CSVKSDGTDTQYF.

This clonotype was found a few times. The V call is TRBV4-2, the J call TRBJ1-1; 8 bases fit TRBD1. The trim removed 0 bases at V and 4 bases at J, leaving 4 bases unmatched. The V gene's germline CDR1 is LGHNA and CDR2 YNFKEQ. The CDR3 consists of 15 residues. CDR3 sequence (DNA): TGTGCCAGCAGCCAAGATTACAGGGGGTTCACTGAAGCTTTCTTT. It translates to CASSQDYRGFTEAFF.

The V call is TRBV3-1, the J call TRBJ2-2; 8 nucleotides match TRBD1. V was pared by 7 bases and J by 6 bases, with 7 bases of the junction left unmatched. From germline, CDR1 is LGHDT and CDR2 YNNKEL (reference sequence). The CDR3 contains 14 residues. CDR3 region: CASTPQGASGELFF. The DNA of the CDR3 is TGTGCCAGCACGCCCCAGGGGGCGTCCGGGGAGCTGTTTTTT.

This clonotype has just a few counts. The genes are TRBV12-3 or TRBV12-4 and TRBJ2-5; TRBD2 matches at 11 bases. The V segment lost 5 bases and the J segment 1 base; nucleotides outside the gene matches: 6. The CDR3 totals 16 residues. Here the CDR3 reads CASSTSSGGIQETQYF. The DNA of the CDR3 is TGTGCCAGCAGTACCTCTAGCGGGGGGATCCAAGAGACCCAGTACTTC.

There are a few counts of this clonotype. The V and J genes are TRBV4-3 and TRBJ2-7; D is undetermined. Germline V gives CDR1 LGHNA, CDR2 YSLEER. Trimming took 0 bases from V and 0 from J, leaving 9 bases between them. The length of the CDR3 is 15 residues. CDR3 bases: TGCGCCAGCAGCCAAGATTGGCGTCCCTCCTACGAGCAGTACTTC. Translating gives CASSQDWRPSYEQYF.

This clonotype occurred a few times. This chain connects TRBV5-1 to TRBJ1-2; 9 nucleotides line up with TRBD1. Germline V gene lookup returns CDR1 SGHRS and CDR2 YFSETQ. Trimming took 4 bases from V and 3 from J; bases not matched to a gene: 7. The length of the CDR3 is 15 residues. Here the CDR3 reads CASSPRRQGDYGYTF. The CDR3 DNA is TGCGCCAGCAGCCCCCGCCGACAGGGGGACTATGGCTACACCTTC. Supplemented by reference TRBV5-1 and TRBJ1-2, the full variable domain reads KAGVTQTPRYLIKTRGQQVTLSCSPISGHRSVSWYQQTPGQGLQFLFEYFSETQRNKGNFPGRFSGRQFSNSRSEMNVSTLELGDSALYLCASSPRRQGDYGYTFGSGTRLTVV.

V and J are TRBV19 and TRBJ1-2; 7 nucleotides match TRBD1. The CDR3 extends over 12 amino acids. Germline lookup yields CDR1 LNHDA and CDR2 SQIVND (reference sequence). With V trimmed by 8 bases and J by 7 bases, 7 bases remained unmatched. The CDR3, as DNA: TGTGCCAGTTACAGGGGAGACGTTGGCTACACCTTC. Its protein is CASYRGDVGYTF.

This clonotype has just a few counts. CDR3 DNA: TGTGCCAGCAGTTCCTTTCCGAGGTGGGGGGCGAACACCGGGGAGCTGTTTTTT. It yields the protein CASSSFPRWGANTGELFF. The chain uses TRBV12-3 or TRBV12-4 and TRBJ2-2, with D possibly matching TRBD2 (6 bases). V was cut by 4 bases and J by 0 bases, with 18 bases left in between. CDR3 length: 18 amino acids.

The sample holds one count of this clonotype. The chain is built from TRBV7-3 and TRBJ2-2, with D possibly being TRBD1 (7 bases). Trimming left V 2 bases short and J 1 base short, with 11 bases between. From germline, CDR1 is SGHTA and CDR2 FQGTGA. This CDR3 has 16 residues. The CDR3 bases are TGTGCCAGCAGCTTACAGGGGGGAGAGAACACCGGGGAGCTGTTTTTT. Translation gives CASSLQGGENTGELFF. The whole variable domain, remainder taken from reference TRBV7-3 and TRBJ2-2, is GAGVSQTPSNKVTEKGKYVELRCDPISGHTALYWYRQSLGQGPEFLIYFQGTGAADDSGLPNDRFFAVRPEGSVSTLKIQRTERGDSAVYLCASSLQGGENTGELFFGEGSRLTVL.

The chain uses TRBV12-3 or TRBV12-4 and TRBJ1-6, with TRBD1 identical over 10 bases. After removal of 6 bases from V and 13 bases from J, the junction contained 9 bases not matched to a gene. The CDR3 spans 14 residues. CDR3 DNA sequence: TGTGCCAGCAGGAAGACAGGGGGCGTAGGCCCCCTCCACTTT. Translating it yields CASRKTGGVGPLHF.

The rearrangement joins TRBV7-2 to TRBJ1-5; D perhaps matches TRBD1 (5 bases). This CDR3 comprises 16 residues. Germline CDR1 SGHTA, CDR2 FQGNSA. V was pared by 2 bases and J by 0 bases, with 11 bases between. The CDR3 protein is CASSLHRMGSNQPQHF. The CDR3 DNA reads as TGTGCCAGCAGCTTACACAGGATGGGTAGCAATCAGCCCCAGCATTTT.

This clonotype showed up many times. This chain connects TRBV12-3 or TRBV12-4 to TRBJ2-7, with D perhaps matching TRBD2 (6 bases). CDR3 length equals 14 residues. V was clipped by 6 bases and J by 0 bases, with 12 bases between them. The CDR3, as DNA: TGTGCCAGCAGCTCCCCGGGACTCTCCTACGAGCAGTACTTC. This encodes CASSSPGLSYEQYF.

This clonotype appeared many times. V gene TRBV20-1 combines with J gene TRBJ2-3, with TRBD2 identical over 8 bases. This CDR3 comprises 13 residues. J gave up 1 base and V 6 bases, and 3 bases lay outside the gene matches. In germline, CDR1 is DFQATT, CDR2 SNEGSKA (reference sequence). The CDR3 nucleotides read TGCAGTGCCCCCGGGGGGGGCACAGATACGCAGTATTTT. It yields the protein CSAPGGGTDTQYF.

CDR3 amino acids: CASSLVASGTSNEQFF. CDR3 bases: TGTGCCAGCAGCTTAGTTGCCAGCGGCACGAGCAATGAGCAGTTCTTC. The chain combines TRBV7-2 with TRBJ2-1; TRBD2 is a possible D gene (5 bases). CDR3 length: 16 residues. Germline values: CDR1 SGHTA, CDR2 FQGNSA. Trimming took off 1 base at V and 6 bases at J, with 16 bases between the two ends.

In its sample, this clonotype was seen many times. The J gene is TRBJ1-2, the V gene TRBV6-5; TRBD1 aligns across 9 bases. Germline CDR1 MNHEY, CDR2 SVGAGI. Unmatched junction bases numbered 5, after V lost 2 bases and J lost 7 bases. This CDR3 region has 14 residues. The CDR3 DNA sequence: TGTGCCAGCAGTTACGCGACAGGGGGAACTGGCTACACCTTC. This codes for CASSYATGGTGYTF.

The chain combines TRBV6-1 with TRBJ1-5, with unresolved D. The CDR3 consists of 14 residues. V was clipped by 4 bases and J by 4 bases, with 11 bases between them. Germline V CDR1 and CDR2: MNHNS, SASEGT. The CDR3, as DNA: TGTGCCAGCAGTGTAACGCGGGTGAATCAGCCCCAGCATTTT. It specifies CASSVTRVNQPQHF.

This rearrangement joins TRBV14 to TRBJ2-3, with a weak D call TRBD2 (6 bases). V dropped 5 bases and J dropped 6 bases, with 9 bases sitting between them. The CDR3 covers 12 residues. CDR1 and CDR2 (germline): SGHDN, FVKESK. The CDR3 protein is CASSGSGDTQYF. CDR3 bases: TGTGCCAGCAGCGGCAGCGGGGATACGCAGTATTTT.

This clonotype was seen ten or more times. V is TRBV20-1 and J is TRBJ2-3; TRBD2 aligns across 10 bases. V lost 5 bases to trimming and J lost 4 bases; unmatched junction nucleotides: 3. From germline, CDR1 is DFQATT and CDR2 SNEGSKA (reference sequence). The CDR3 runs to 13 residues. In nucleotides, the CDR3 is TGCAGTGCTTCTCTAGCGGGAGCAGATACGCAGTATTTT. It is translated as CSASLAGADTQYF.

With regard to this clonotype: Since a much larger clone is just one base distant, this may be a read error. The rearrangement uses TRBV6-2 or TRBV6-3 and TRBJ2-1; D remains ambiguous. Trimming pared 6 bases from V and 8 bases from J, leaving 11 bases between. Germline V gives CDR1 MNHEY, CDR2 SVGEGT. CDR3 size: 12 residues. The CDR3, as DNA: TGTGCCAGCAGCCGGATGGACCATGAGCAGTTCTTC. As protein: CASSRMDHEQFF.

The CDR3 region has the DNA TGTGCCAGCAGCTTAGGTCAGGGGACTAGCAATCAGCCCCAGCATTTT. This translates into CASSLGQGTSNQPQHF. The V call is TRBV7-9, the J call TRBJ1-5; possibly TRBD1 for D (6 bases). The CDR3 runs 16 residues. The germline V gene has CDR1 SEHNR and CDR2 FQNEAQ (reference sequence). With 1 base removed from V and 0 bases from J, the gap between germline ends came to 10 bases.

This clonotype occurred many times. DNA for the CDR3: TGTGCCAGCAGTCCCAGGGGGGGAAACACTGAAGCTTTCTTT. Translation gives CASSPRGGNTEAFF. The V call is TRBV12-3 or TRBV12-4, the J call TRBJ1-1; TRBD1 agrees at 7 bases. V shed 5 bases and J 2 bases; nucleotides not matched to a gene: 5. The CDR3 has 14 residues.

The chain joins TRBV11-3 to TRBJ2-3; no clear D. The CDR3 runs 16 residues. Germline V gene data show CDR1 as SGHNT and CDR2 as YENEEA. The V end lost 5 bases, the J end lost 1 base, and 16 bases lay between the germline ends. Here the CDR3 reads CASSPRSGSGTDTQYF. The CDR3 DNA reads as TGTGCCAGCAGCCCCCGAAGTGGCAGCGGCACAGATACGCAGTATTTT. Together with reference TRBV11-3 and TRBJ2-3, the CDR3 gives the full variable domain: EAGVVQSPRYKIIEKKQPVAFWCNPISGHNTLYWYLQNLGQGPELLIRYENEEAVDDSQLPKDRFSAERLKGVDSTLKIQPAELGDSAVYLCASSPRSGSGTDTQYFGPGTRLTVL.

This rearrangement joins TRBV29-1 to TRBJ2-7; D gene uncertain. This CDR3 comprises 11 residues. V lost 3 bases, J lost 6 bases, and 9 bases lay in between. Looked up from germline, CDR1 is SQVTM and CDR2 is ANQGSEA. CDR3 loop: CSVDRGVEQYF. The CDR3 nucleotides are TGCAGCGTTGACAGAGGAGTCGAGCAGTACTTC.